Listed below are T cell receptor beta chains from one sample, sequenced in a study of STAT5B mutations in CD4+ large granular lymphocyte leukemia. Using immunoSEQ multiplex PCR, the repertoire was profiled, and TCRdb retains in-frame clones only, with some absent. Found here are over 30,000 clones, over 60% of them singletons; the top ten hold 6.5% to 9%. The sequenced sample was CD4+ T cells from blood buffy coats. These receptors all stem from a human donor in good health. CDR3s include the opening cysteine and the closing phenylalanine or tryptophan. A D gene is named only where the DNA matches it firmly. Rows give clone size only sometimes, using once, few, many, or a class for an expanded clone.

once	TRBJ1-1	TRBV5-1	.	CASSLPTSLNTEAFF	TGCGCCAGCAGCTTGCCAACAAGTCTGAACACTGAAGCTTTCTTT
.	TRBJ2-2	TRBV7-3	.	CASSLTQGELFF	TGTGCCAGCAGCTTAACCCAAGGGGAGCTGTTTTTT
.	TRBJ1-4	TRBV11-3	TRBD1	CASSSPGQAATNEKLFF	TGTGCCAGCAGCTCACCAGGACAGGCAGCAACTAATGAAAAACTGTTTTTT
.	TRBJ1-5	TRBV5-1	.	CASSLEGSGNQPQHF	TGCGCCAGCAGCTTAGAAGGGAGTGGCAATCAGCCCCAGCATTTT
.	TRBJ2-7	TRBV7-2	.	CASSLDLRVTGSYEQYF	TGTGCCAGCAGCTTAGATTTGCGTGTGACGGGCTCCTACGAGCAGTACTTC
.	TRBJ2-3	TRBV29-1	TRBD1	CSVELGQGITDTQYF	TGCAGCGTTGAATTGGGACAGGGGATCACAGATACGCAGTATTTT
few	TRBJ1-2	TRBV7-9	.	CASSSDVGGPF	TGTGCCAGCAGCTCAGACGTGGGGGGACCGTTC
few	TRBJ1-2	TRBV6-9	.	CASSYPRNYGYTF	TGTGCCAGCAGTTACCCCAGAAACTATGGCTACACCTTC
few	TRBJ2-7	TRBV11-1	.	CASSLGGALHEQYF	TGTGCCAGCAGCTTAGGGGGCGCTCTCCACGAGCAGTACTTC
.	TRBJ2-2	TRBV18	.	CASSPRDNLGTIEGELFF	TGTGCCAGCTCCCCAAGGGACAATCTTGGCACCATTGAGGGGGAGCTGTTTTTT
.	TRBJ2-7	TRBV15	.	CATSRDKGHEQYF	TGTGCCACCAGCAGAGATAAAGGGCACGAGCAGTACTTC
.	TRBJ2-1	TRBV29-1	TRBD2	CSAKPIAGGLSYNEQFF	TGCAGCGCCAAACCGATAGCGGGAGGGTTATCCTACAATGAGCAGTTCTTC
.	TRBJ2-7	TRBV18	.	CASSPGLPEQYF	TGTGCCAGCTCACCCGGGTTGCCCGAGCAGTACTTC
.	TRBJ1-2	TRBV5-1	TRBD1	CASSLGTGGAGGYTF	TGCGCCAGCAGCTTGGGGACAGGGGGCGCGGGTGGCTACACCTTC
.	TRBJ1-2	TRBV7-2	.	CASSPDRNGYTF	TGTGCCAGCAGCCCGGACAGAAATGGCTACACCTTC
.	TRBJ2-1	TRBV7-9	TRBD2	CASSLPRTSGGAYNEQFF	TGTGCCAGCAGCTTACCCCGGACTAGCGGGGGGGCCTACAATGAGCAGTTCTTC
.	TRBJ2-2	TRBV4-3	TRBD2	CASSQERGARATGELFF	TGCGCCAGCAGCCAAGAGCGGGGGGCGCGGGCCACCGGGGAGCTGTTTTTT
.	TRBJ2-3	TRBV4-1	.	CASSQDVTPTDTQYF	TGCGCCAGCAGCCAAGATGTGACTCCCACAGATACGCAGTATTTT
.	TRBJ2-1	TRBV18	TRBD1	CASSPPGQGVHEQFF	TGTGCCAGCTCACCTCCGGGACAGGGAGTCCATGAGCAGTTCTTC
.	TRBJ1-5	TRBV18	.	CASSPSTLNSNQPQHF	TGTGCCAGCTCACCGTCCACCCTAAATAGCAATCAGCCCCAGCATTTT
once	TRBJ2-3	TRBV7-9	TRBD2	CASSFKAGGLTDTQYF	TGTGCCAGCAGCTTCAAGGCGGGAGGGCTCACAGATACGCAGTATTTT
.	TRBJ1-5	TRBV10-3	TRBD1	CAIRAGGAQGSNQPQHF	TGTGCCATCAGGGCAGGGGGCGCCCAGGGGTCCAATCAGCCCCAGCATTTT
.	TRBJ2-2	TRBV2	TRBD1	CASSADRGLNTGELFF	TGTGCCAGCAGTGCAGACAGGGGGCTTAACACCGGGGAGCTGTTTTTT
.	TRBJ2-2	TRBV5-1	TRBD1	CASSLGTGVTGELFF	TGCGCCAGCAGCTTGGGGACAGGGGTAACCGGGGAGCTGTTTTTT
.	TRBJ2-6	TRBV15	.	CATSRSGGGANVLTF	TGTGCCACCAGCAGGAGTGGGGGTGGGGCCAACGTCCTGACTTTC
.	TRBJ2-1	TRBV20-1	.	CSASAQREQFF	TGCAGTGCTAGTGCCCAGCGAGAGCAGTTCTTC
.	TRBJ2-3	TRBV18	.	CASSSLGQTDTQYF	TGTGCCAGCTCGTCCTTAGGTCAAACAGATACGCAGTATTTT
.	TRBJ2-7	TRBV19	.	CASRNIYGSSSYEQYF	TGTGCCAGTAGAAACATATACGGGTCCAGCTCCTACGAGCAGTACTTC
.	TRBJ2-2	TRBV5-1	.	CASSLVQGNTGELFF	TGCGCCAGCAGCTTGGTGCAGGGGAACACCGGGGAGCTGTTTTTT
few	TRBJ2-1	TRBV15	.	CATSRVQGSYNEQFF	TGTGCCACCAGCAGAGTACAGGGATCGTACAATGAGCAGTTCTTC
.	TRBJ2-1	TRBV4-3	.	CASSQDRAGEQFF	TGCGCCAGCAGCCAAGATCGGGCGGGTGAGCAGTTCTTC
.	TRBJ1-2	TRBV5-1	TRBD1	CASSLTPGQGNYGYTF	TGCGCCAGCAGCCTTACCCCGGGACAGGGAAACTATGGCTACACCTTC
.	TRBJ2-7	TRBV7-2	.	CASSNRASSYEQYF	TGTGCCAGCAGCAACAGGGCTAGCTCCTACGAGCAGTACTTC